A selection of T cell receptor beta chains follows, all from one sample in a study of human T cells and chemical hapten exposure. TCRdb reprocessed the RACE reads with MiXCR, giving one entry per CDR3 protein. The table shows around 120,000 distinct CDR3 sequences, with approximately 15% occurring only once. The sample consisted of whole blood, taken in connection with sensitization to the hapten diphenylcyclopropenone (DPC). Every receptor here comes from a man between 18 and 35 years old with alopecia areata. Some clones in this sample may be carry-over from other donors' samples. Both conserved end residues are part of each CDR3. D genes are given only for firm matches. Rows may omit the clone size; those that give it use once, few, many or a size class.

v_call	j_call	clone_size	d_call	cdr3_aa	cdr3_nt
TRBV12-3/TRBV12-4	TRBJ2-5	many	-	CASSFNGKQETQYF	TGTGCCAGCAGTTTTAATGGGAAGCAAGAGACCCAGTACTTC
TRBV18	TRBJ1-1	-	-	CASSPQGKGTEAFF	TGTGCCAGCTCACCCCAGGGGAAGGGCACTGAAGCTTTCTTT
TRBV10-3	TRBJ2-5	-	-	CAIKQDETQYF	TGTGCCATCAAGCAGGATGAGACCCAGTACTTC
TRBV20-1	TRBJ2-7	-	TRBD2	CSASASGGYEQYF	TGCAGTGCTAGTGCTAGCGGGGGCTACGAGCAGTACTTC
TRBV4-3	TRBJ1-2	-	-	CASSQDSTYGYTF	TGCGCCAGCAGCCAAGATTCCACCTATGGCTACACCTTC
TRBV29-1	TRBJ1-1	-	-	CSVGGVGTEAFF	TGCAGCGTTGGTGGTGTTGGAACTGAAGCTTTCTTT
TRBV2	TRBJ2-3	few	TRBD2	CASSELAGVTDTQYF	TGTGCCAGCAGTGAACTAGCGGGTGTAACAGATACGCAGTATTTT
TRBV5-5	TRBJ2-3	few	-	CASSFRGDSTDTQYF	TGTGCCAGCAGCTTCAGGGGGGATAGCACAGATACGCAGTATTTT
TRBV20-1	TRBJ2-4	-	-	CSATTWGKNIQYF	TGCAGTGCTACAACCTGGGGCAAAAACATTCAGTACTTC
TRBV29-1	TRBJ2-3	few	-	CSANTDTQYF	TGCAGCGCCAACACAGATACGCAGTATTTT
TRBV5-1	TRBJ2-5	few	-	CASSPGTPQETQYF	TGCGCCAGCAGCCCTGGGACACCCCAAGAGACCCAGTACTTC
TRBV7-2	TRBJ2-1	few	TRBD2	CASSLGLAGPYNEQFF	TGTGCCAGCAGCTTAGGGCTAGCGGGACCATACAATGAGCAGTTCTTC
TRBV9	TRBJ2-5	-	-	CASSRGSGRQETQYF	TGTGCCAGCAGCAGAGGCTCGGGCCGCCAAGAGACCCAGTACTTC
TRBV5-8	TRBJ1-6	-	-	CASNAGGSSYNSPLHF	TGTGCCAGCAACGCAGGTGGTAGCTCCTATAATTCACCCCTCCACTTT
TRBV7-9	TRBJ1-3	few	-	CASSLHWLSGNTIYF	TGTGCCAGCAGCTTGCATTGGCTCTCTGGAAACACCATATATTTT
TRBV29-1	TRBJ2-5	few	-	CSVEGLPQETQYF	TGCAGCGTGGAGGGACTGCCACAAGAGACCCAGTACTTC
TRBV6-2/TRBV6-3	TRBJ2-7	-	TRBD1	CATRRTGESEQYF	TGTGCCACCCGCCGGACAGGGGAATCCGAGCAGTACTTC
TRBV7-6	TRBJ2-2	few	-	CASSLNPNTGELFF	TGTGCCAGCAGCTTAAATCCGAACACCGGGGAGCTGTTTTTT
TRBV7-2	TRBJ1-1	many	TRBD1	CASSLGLVAGGRYTEAFF	TGTGCCAGCAGCTTAGGGTTGGTGGCAGGGGGTCGTTACACTGAAGCTTTCTTT